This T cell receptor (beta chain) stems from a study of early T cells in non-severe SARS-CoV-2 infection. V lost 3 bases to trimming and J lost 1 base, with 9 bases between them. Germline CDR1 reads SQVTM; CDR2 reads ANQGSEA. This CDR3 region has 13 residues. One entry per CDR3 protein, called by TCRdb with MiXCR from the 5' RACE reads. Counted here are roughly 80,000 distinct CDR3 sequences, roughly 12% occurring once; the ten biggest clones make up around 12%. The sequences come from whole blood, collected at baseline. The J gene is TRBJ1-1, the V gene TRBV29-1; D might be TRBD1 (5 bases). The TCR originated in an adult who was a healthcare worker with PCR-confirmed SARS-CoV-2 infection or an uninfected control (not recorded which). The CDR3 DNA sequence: TGCAGCGTTGAGGCAGGGTGGAACACTGAAGCTTTCTTT. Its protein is CSVEAGWNTEAFF.